This TCR beta chain was found in a study of shared clonotypes between healthy human individuals. Sequencing used immunoSEQ multiplex PCR; TCRdb keeps in-frame clones, though not all of them. Among hundreds of thousands of clones listed, approximately 80% were seen once. The CDR3 runs to 16 residues. The germline V gene has CDR1 MDHEN and CDR2 SYDVKM. Trimming removed 10 bases at V and 0 bases at J, with 19 bases between. The V gene is TRBV28, the J gene TRBJ2-1, with D maybe TRBD1 (5 bases). This clonotype originated in a woman aged 40-49 years in good health. Some clones in this sample may be carry-over from other donors' samples. Sequencing was carried out using PBMCs. CDR3 coding DNA: TGTGCCACCCGAATTGGGGCGGCCAGCTCCTACAATGAGCAGTTCTTC. Translating it yields CATRIGAASSYNEQFF.